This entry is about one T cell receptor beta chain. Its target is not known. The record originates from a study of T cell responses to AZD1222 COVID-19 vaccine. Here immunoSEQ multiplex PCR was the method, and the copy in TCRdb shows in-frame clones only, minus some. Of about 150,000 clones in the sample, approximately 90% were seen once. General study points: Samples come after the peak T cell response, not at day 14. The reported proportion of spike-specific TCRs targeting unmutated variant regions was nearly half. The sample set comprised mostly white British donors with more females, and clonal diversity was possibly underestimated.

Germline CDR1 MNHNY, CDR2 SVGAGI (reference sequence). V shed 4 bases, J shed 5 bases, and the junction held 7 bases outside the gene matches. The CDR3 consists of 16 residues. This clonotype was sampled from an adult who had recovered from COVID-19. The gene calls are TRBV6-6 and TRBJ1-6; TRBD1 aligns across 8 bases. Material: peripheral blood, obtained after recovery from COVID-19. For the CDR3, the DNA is TGTGCCAGCAGTTCCACTTCGGACAGGGATAATTCACCCCTCCACTTT. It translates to CASSSTSDRDNSPLHF.